The entry that follows covers one TCR beta chain sequence. Germline V gene lookup returns CDR1 MNHEY and CDR2 SMNVEV (reference sequence). The J segment lost 7 bases and the V segment lost 6 bases, leaving 7 bases of the junction unmatched. The CDR3 is made up of 13 amino acids. The record originates from a study of CD8 T cells in Susac syndrome. The authors reverse transcribed roughly 0.5 to 1 ug RNA with random hexamers. Each CDR3 protein is one row after TCRdb ran MiXCR on the immunoSEQ multiplex PCR reads. The sample shows 400,000 or so distinct CDR3 sequences, about 85% of them seen only once. The receptor's source is a human donor with multiple sclerosis. Sequencing used CD8+ T cells from PBMCs. The V and J genes are TRBV27 and TRBJ1-1, with 8 bases fitting TRBD1. CDR3 region: CASSLRTGHEAFF. For the CDR3, the DNA is TGTGCCAGCAGCCTACGGACAGGGCATGAAGCTTTCTTT.